The clone carrying this T cell receptor beta chain showed up just a few times. As yet, its antigen is unknown. The CDR3 totals 16 residues. Trimming took 3 bases from V and 2 from J; bases not matched to a gene: 4. The sample originates from a study of T-cell memory formation after mild COVID-19. One entry per CDR3 protein, called by TCRdb with MiXCR from the 5' RACE reads. The sample lists around 310,000 distinct CDR3 sequences, around a sixth occurring once. Findings and limits, study-wide: Largely, contracting CD4+ clones fell within CM and EM, and contracting CD8+ clones within EMRA. Later expanders leaned toward CD4+, whereas clones contracting from day 15 to 85 were balanced CD4/CD8. Cross-reactive memory apparently joined, as some responding clones appeared in pre-infection memory.

V gene TRBV12-3 or TRBV12-4 combines with J gene TRBJ2-3, with 11 nucleotides matching TRBD2. The clonotype was recovered from a man younger than 35 who had mild COVID-19 (a few samples of this study predate the infection). Cell type and time point are not known. The sequenced sample consisted of PBMCs or a T cell subset sorted from them (not recorded which). CDR3 amino acids: CASSLSSGGPTDTQYF. DNA of the CDR3: TGTGCCAGCAGTTTGTCTAGCGGGGGGCCCACAGATACGCAGTATTTT.